These 30 T cell receptor beta chains were all obtained from the same sample, sequenced in a study of control samples from healthy donors and cancer patients. Repertoires were generated with immunoSEQ multiplex PCR, while TCRdb's copy carries only in-frame clones and drops some. The table lists 25,000 to 30,000 clones, 87% of them singletons. Sequenced input: PBMCs. Receptor source: a woman aged 40 to 50 with lung cancer.

This clone was observed once. The chain joins TRBV9 to TRBJ1-3; TRBD1 is a possible D gene (5 bases). The CDR3 runs 16 residues. Between the trimmed V and J ends, which lost 0 bases and 1 base, there was a span of 11 bases. In germline, CDR1 is SGDLS, CDR2 YYNGEE. The CDR3 sequence: CASSVEEGISGNTIYF. Here the CDR3 DNA reads TGTGCCAGCAGCGTAGAAGAGGGGATTTCTGGAAACACCATATATTTT.

This chain connects TRBV27 to TRBJ2-5; possible D gene TRBD2, 5 bases. This CDR3 region has 15 residues. Germline CDR1 is MNHEY and CDR2 is SMNVEV (reference sequence). The ends were cut back, 5 bases at V and 1 base at J, with 14 bases in the middle. The CDR3 DNA sequence: TGTGCCAGCAGTAGCCTTGGACGGGGCCAAGAGACCCAGTACTTC. This gives the protein CASSSLGRGQETQYF.

The V and J genes are TRBV28 and TRBJ2-7, with TRBD1 matching over 10 bases. Per the germline V gene, CDR1 is MDHEN and CDR2 is SYDVKM. V gave up 6 bases and J gave up 4 bases; unmatched junction bases: 3. This CDR3 comprises 13 residues. CDR3 residues: CASRTGGAYEQYF. CDR3 DNA sequence: TGTGCCAGCAGGACAGGGGGCGCGTACGAGCAGTACTTC.

The gene calls are TRBV11-3 and TRBJ2-3; D gene ambiguous. The germline V gene has CDR1 SGHNT and CDR2 YENEEA. The CDR3 sequence is 12 residues long. The ends were cut back, 1 base at V and 3 bases at J, with 2 bases in the middle. The CDR3 DNA follows: TGTGCCAGCAGCTTAGTTACAGATACGCAGTATTTT. It specifies CASSLVTDTQYF.

The genes are TRBV27 and TRBJ2-7; 7 bases agree with TRBD2. Unmatched junction bases numbered 12, after V lost 5 bases and J lost 2 bases. The CDR3 has 16 residues. Germline V gene lookup returns CDR1 MNHEY and CDR2 SMNVEV (reference sequence). The CDR3 is CASSPRPGGGTYEQYF. The CDR3 nucleotides read TGTGCCAGCAGTCCGAGACCGGGGGGAGGGACCTACGAGCAGTACTTC.

The chain uses TRBV28 and TRBJ2-3; D is unclear. The CDR3 loop spans 17 amino acids. V shed 5 bases and J shed 0 bases, with 18 bases lying between them. CDR1 MDHEN and CDR2 SYDVKM come from the germline V gene. The CDR3 DNA reads TGTGCCAGCAGTCCCCTGGAGCGCAGGTTTAGCACAGATACGCAGTATTTT. It translates to CASSPLERRFSTDTQYF.

The chain is built from TRBV9 and TRBJ1-6; TRBD1 is a possible D gene (6 bases). Germline V gives CDR1 SGDLS, CDR2 YYNGEE. Trimming took off 3 bases at V and 7 bases at J, with 8 bases between the two ends. This CDR3 contains 13 residues. The CDR3: CASSEGTNSPLHF. The CDR3 DNA sequence: TGTGCCAGCAGCGAGGGGACAAATTCACCCCTCCACTTT.

This clone has a single count. The V gene is TRBV4-2, the J gene TRBJ1-1; weak D call: TRBD1 (6 bases). This CDR3 spans 12 amino acids. Trimming stripped 3 bases from V and 11 bases from J, with 13 bases between. CDR1 and CDR2 (germline): LGHNA, YNFKEQ. The CDR3 spells CASSQGRQDAFF. The CDR3 DNA is TGTGCCAGCAGCCAGGGACGACAGGACGCTTTCTTT.

The V and J genes are TRBV6-5 and TRBJ1-1; 10 bases align to TRBD1. Germline CDR1 is MNHEY and CDR2 is SVGAGI. This CDR3 has 14 residues. V lost 7 bases, J lost 5 bases, and 7 bases stayed unmatched. The CDR3 loop reads CASTQTGGRTEAFF. In DNA form, the CDR3 reads TGTGCCAGCACCCAGACAGGGGGCAGGACTGAAGCTTTCTTT.

The chain has TRBV27 and TRBJ2-4, with a weak D call TRBD1 (5 bases). V was trimmed by 5 bases and J by 5 bases, leaving 13 bases between them. This CDR3 has 14 residues. Germline values: CDR1 MNHEY, CDR2 SMNVEV (reference sequence). The CDR3 here is CASSQIGVQNIQYF. CDR3 nucleotides: TGTGCCAGCAGTCAAATAGGGGTCCAAAACATTCAGTACTTC.

V usage is TRBV27 and J usage is TRBJ2-1, with D perhaps matching TRBD1 (6 bases). Germline assignment: CDR1 MNHEY and CDR2 SMNVEV (reference sequence). This CDR3 is built from 15 residues. Between the trimmed V and J ends, which lost 3 bases and 5 bases, there was a span of 14 bases. CDR3 nucleotide sequence: TGTGCCAGCAGTTTTGGGGCAGGGGAACACAATGAGCAGTTCTTC. It codes for CASSFGAGEHNEQFF.

The V call is TRBV4-3, the J call TRBJ1-2; 12 bases are a match to TRBD1. J was trimmed by 4 bases and V by 4 bases; bases with no gene match: 10. Germline-derived CDR1 and CDR2 are LGHNA and YSLEER. This CDR3 spans 17 amino acids. CDR3: CASSRATGTGGGYGYTF. The CDR3 nucleotides read TGCGCCAGCAGCCGAGCTACGGGGACAGGGGGCGGCTATGGCTACACCTTC.

This chain connects TRBV2 to TRBJ1-2; 8 bases are a match to TRBD1. CDR1 is SNHLY and CDR2 is FYNNEI in the germline V gene. The V gene end was trimmed by 1 base and the J gene end by 7 bases; junction bases not matched to a gene: 8. This CDR3 has 15 residues. CDR3 in DNA: TGTGCCAGCAGTGAAGAGGGCAGGGGGCATAGTGGCTACACCTTC. Translating gives CASSEEGRGHSGYTF.

The chain couples TRBV9 to TRBJ1-3, with no clear D. Trimming took 3 bases from V and 9 from J, leaving 13 bases between them. The germline CDR1 and CDR2 sequences are SGDLS and YYNGEE. The CDR3 consists of 13 residues. The CDR3 DNA reads as TGTGCCAGCAGCGATGGATCGGGTCTCACCATATATTTT. This codes for CASSDGSGLTIYF.

This clone came up once. The chain recombines TRBV2 with TRBJ1-4, with 9 positions matching TRBD1. This CDR3 has 14 residues. After removal of 7 bases from V and 8 bases from J, the junction contained 8 bases not matched to a gene. CDR1 and CDR2 from the germline V gene are SNHLY and FYNNEI. The CDR3 protein is CASKGDRVAEKLFF. In DNA, the CDR3 is TGTGCCAGCAAGGGGGACAGGGTCGCGGAAAAACTGTTTTTT. Using reference TRBV2 and TRBJ1-4 for the parts outside the CDR3, the full variable domain is EPEVTQTPSHQVTQMGQEVILRCVPISNHLYFYWYRQILGQKVEFLVSFYNNEISEKSEIFDDQFSVERPDGSNFTLKIRSTKLEDSAMYFCASKGDRVAEKLFFGSGTQLSVL.

The chain has TRBV7-2 and TRBJ2-1; D unclear. Germline lookup yields CDR1 SGHTA and CDR2 FQGNSA. V was shortened by 2 bases and J by 6 bases, with 8 bases between the two germline ends. This CDR3 is built from 13 residues. The CDR3 DNA sequence: TGTGCCAGCAGCTTACGGTACGCCAATGAGCAGTTCTTC. It encodes CASSLRYANEQFF.

Written as DNA, the CDR3 is TGTGCCAGTAGTGTTGGGGTAGACTACGAGCAGTACTTC. Amino acids: CASSVGVDYEQYF. The chain employs TRBV19 and TRBJ2-7, with D unresolved. There are 13 residues in the CDR3. The V and J ends lost 5 bases and 3 bases respectively, with 11 bases between them. Germline V CDR1 and CDR2: LNHDA, SQIVND (reference sequence).

The rearrangement uses TRBV4-3 and TRBJ1-2; the D is unclear. CDR1 LGHNA and CDR2 YSLEER come from the germline V gene. This CDR3 contains 16 residues. V was shortened by 0 bases and J by 8 bases, with 19 bases between the two germline ends. CDR3 region: CASSQDRSPGRYGYTF. The CDR3, as DNA: TGCGCCAGCAGCCAAGATCGTAGTCCAGGACGGTACGGCTACACCTTC.

A word on this clone: Sequence at one end of the junction differs from germline and may be a read error. V gene TRBV6-1 combines with J gene TRBJ1-2, with unresolved D. This CDR3 spans 14 amino acids. In germline, CDR1 is MNHNS, CDR2 SASEGT. The CDR3 region has the DNA TGTGCCAGCAGCGAAGGTCTGGATGTGGATGGCTACACCTTC. Translation gives CASSEGLDVDGYTF.

The J gene is TRBJ1-6, the V gene TRBV6-2 or TRBV6-3, with D hard to call. This CDR3 is 16 amino acids long. Germline CDR1 is MNHEY and CDR2 is SVGEGT. Trimming pared 4 bases from V and 7 bases from J, leaving 17 bases between. The CDR3 sequence is CASSFPPGRSNSPLHF. DNA of the CDR3: TGTGCCAGCAGTTTTCCACCGGGCCGCTCAAATTCACCCCTCCACTTT.

The chain has TRBV14 and TRBJ2-3, with D unresolved. The CDR3 runs 17 residues. Germline assignment: CDR1 SGHDN and CDR2 FVKESK. V was shortened by 0 bases and J by 0 bases, with 13 bases between the two germline ends. CDR3: CASSQDRRFPSTDTQYF. CDR3 in DNA: TGTGCCAGCAGCCAAGATCGGCGATTCCCTAGCACAGATACGCAGTATTTT. The full variable domain, completed using reference TRBV14 and TRBJ2-3, is EAGVTQFPSHSVIEKGQTVTLRCDPISGHDNLYWYRRVMGKEIKFLLHFVKESKQDESGMPNNRFLAERTGGTYSTLKVQPAELEDSGVYFCASSQDRRFPSTDTQYFGPGTRLTVL.

This rearrangement joins TRBV7-9 to TRBJ2-1; D remains ambiguous. CDR3 length: 13 residues. V was shortened by 5 bases and J by 7 bases, with 12 bases between the two germline ends. Germline CDR1 and CDR2: SEHNR and FQNEAQ (reference sequence). The CDR3 sequence: CASSPPLRNEQFF. The CDR3 DNA reads as TGTGCCAGCAGCCCCCCCCTCCGGAATGAGCAGTTCTTC.

This clone appeared once. The V and J genes are TRBV4-3 and TRBJ1-4, with 10 nucleotides matching TRBD1. The CDR3 is made up of 19 amino acids. V shed 0 bases and J 8 bases; nucleotides not matched to a gene: 15. Germline V lookup: CDR1 LGHNA, CDR2 YSLEER. The CDR3 sequence is CASSQDWGTGAFTLEKLFF. CDR3 sequence (DNA): TGCGCCAGCAGCCAAGATTGGGGGACAGGGGCCTTTACGTTGGAAAAACTGTTTTTT.

Here the CDR3 DNA reads TGTGCCAGCTCACCCCCTCCGGACGGGGAGACCCAGTACTTC. Its protein product is CASSPPPDGETQYF. The V and J genes are TRBV18 and TRBJ2-5; no clear D. The CDR3 runs 14 residues. V dropped 3 bases and J dropped 5 bases, with 13 bases sitting between them. Germline V gene lookup returns CDR1 KGHSH and CDR2 LQKENI. The entire variable domain, with the rest obtained from reference TRBV18 and TRBJ2-5, is as follows: NAGVMQNPRHLVRRRGQEARLRCSPMKGHSHVYWYRQLPEEGLKFMVYLQKENIIDESGMPKERFSAEFPKEGPSILRIQQVVRGDSAAYFCASSPPPDGETQYFGPGTRLLVL.

V usage is TRBV9 and J usage is TRBJ2-3, with TRBD1 matching 7 bases. The CDR3 contains 15 residues. Losses at the gene ends were 0 bases for V and 6 bases for J; bases not matched to a gene: 7. The germline V gene has CDR1 SGDLS and CDR2 YYNGEE. The CDR3 region has the DNA TGTGCCAGCAGCGTAGGGGACAGCCACATCGATACGCAGTATTTT. This gives the protein CASSVGDSHIDTQYF.

The chain employs TRBV11-2 and TRBJ1-2; D gene uncertain. V was trimmed by 5 bases and J by 7 bases, leaving 8 bases between them. CDR3 size: 11 residues. The germline CDR1 and CDR2 sequences are SGHAT and FQNNGV. CDR3 in amino acids: CASSTNLGYTF. The CDR3 DNA sequence: TGTGCCAGCAGCACGAATCTTGGCTACACCTTC.

The rearrangement uses TRBV11-3 and TRBJ2-2; weak D call: TRBD1 (6 bases). Trimming left V 5 bases short and J 4 bases short, with 17 bases between. The CDR3 totals 16 residues. Germline CDR1 SGHNT, CDR2 YENEEA. The CDR3 region has the DNA TGTGCCAGCAGCCCCCGACAGGTCCGAAGCACCGGGGAGCTGTTTTTT. Amino acid sequence: CASSPRQVRSTGELFF. The full variable domain, completed using reference TRBV11-3 and TRBJ2-2, is EAGVVQSPRYKIIEKKQPVAFWCNPISGHNTLYWYLQNLGQGPELLIRYENEEAVDDSQLPKDRFSAERLKGVDSTLKIQPAELGDSAVYLCASSPRQVRSTGELFFGEGSRLTVL.

V and J are TRBV7-9 and TRBJ1-4; D ambiguous. Germline-derived CDR1 and CDR2 are SEHNR and FQNEAQ (reference sequence). With 5 bases removed from V and 0 bases from J, the gap between germline ends came to 10 bases. CDR3 length: 15 residues. The CDR3 reads CASSRGTATNEKLFF. The CDR3 coding sequence is TGTGCCAGCAGCCGGGGAACAGCAACTAATGAAAAACTGTTTTTT.

The chain carries TRBV19 and TRBJ2-7; 10 nucleotides agree with TRBD1. Per germline, CDR1 LNHDA and CDR2 SQIVND (reference sequence). V was clipped by 1 base and J by 4 bases; unmatched bases: 4. The CDR3 runs 15 residues. As DNA, the CDR3 is TGTGCCAGTAGTATAGCCGGGGACAGGGGATACGAGCAGTACTTC. Translation: CASSIAGDRGYEQYF.

The chain combines TRBV10-3 with TRBJ2-1; 9 bases agree with TRBD2. This CDR3 comprises 16 residues. The ends lost 2 bases at V and 0 bases at J; junction bases unmatched: 2. The germline V gene encodes CDR1 ENHRY and CDR2 SYGVKD. The CDR3, as DNA: TGTGCCATCAGTGAGAGTAGCGGGGGCTCCTACAATGAGCAGTTCTTC. Amino acid sequence: CAISESSGGSYNEQFF.